The 19 T cell receptor beta chains reported below all come from one sample, sequenced in a study of blood T cell repertoires in COVID-19 (dated by TCRdb to the early 2020s). The library was prepared using the immunoSEQ multiplex PCR assay. Entries here come from immuneACCESS through TCRdb and include only in-frame sequences with V and J called. Some clones fail to appear in such tables; in the studies checked, an unresolved V gene covers under half of the shortfall, and the cause of the remainder is unknown. A total of under 200,000 clones appear in this sample, roughly 86% of them only once. Approximately 0.5% of the sample is taken by the ten largest. Sequenced input: peripheral blood. Every receptor here comes from a man in his 60s with COVID-19, enrolled during active disease.

The CDR3 protein is CASSTGQGMKLFF. The DNA for the CDR3 is TGTGCCAGTAGTACTGGACAGGGGATGAAACTGTTTTTT. The rearrangement joins TRBV19 to TRBJ1-4; 9 bases agree with TRBD1. After removal of 4 bases from V and 11 bases from J, the junction contained 5 bases not matched to a gene. The CDR3 contains 13 residues. Germline values: CDR1 LNHDA, CDR2 SQIVND (reference sequence).

This chain uses TRBV6-1 with TRBJ1-6; D gene uncertain. The CDR3 contains 15 residues. The V gene lost 2 bases and the J gene lost 9 bases, with 14 bases spanning the gap. Germline values: CDR1 MNHNS, CDR2 SASEGT. The CDR3 DNA reads as TGTGCCAGCAGTGAAACTTGGGTGGCAGGTTCACCCCTCCACTTT. Its translation: CASSETWVAGSPLHF.

This clone was observed a single time. This chain connects TRBV7-3 to TRBJ1-1; the D gene is possibly TRBD1 (6 bases). Germline-derived CDR1 and CDR2 are SGHTA and FQGTGA. The CDR3 is made up of 17 amino acids. Trimming stripped 5 bases from V and 4 bases from J, with 23 bases between. The CDR3 here is CASSPFHIGQTSTEAFF. The CDR3 nucleotides are TGTGCCAGCAGCCCCTTTCATATTGGACAGACCAGCACTGAAGCTTTCTTT.

This clone came up once. The J gene is TRBJ1-2, the V gene TRBV24-1; no clear D gene. Germline V lookup: CDR1 KGHDR, CDR2 SFDVKD. The CDR3 is 15 amino acids. Trimming stripped 4 bases from V and 2 bases from J, with 13 bases between. In nucleotides, the CDR3 is TGTGCCACCAGTGACCCCCACGGGAAAAACTATGGCTACACCTTC. It translates to CATSDPHGKNYGYTF.

The chain is built from TRBV5-1 and TRBJ1-2, with 8 bases fitting TRBD1. Germline values: CDR1 SGHRS, CDR2 YFSETQ. V was clipped by 0 bases and J by 8 bases; unmatched bases: 3. The CDR3 is 13 amino acids. CDR3 sequence reads: CASSLGDRRGYTF. CDR3 DNA sequence: TGCGCCAGCAGCTTGGGGGACAGGCGCGGCTACACCTTC.

V and J are TRBV25-1 and TRBJ1-2, with TRBD1 identical over 10 bases. V lost 6 bases, J lost 4 bases, and 2 bases stayed unmatched. The CDR3 extends over 13 amino acids. CDR1 and CDR2 (germline): MGHDK, SYGVNS. The CDR3 coding sequence is TGTGCCAGCAGGACAGGGGGCGGCTATGGCTACACCTTC. It translates to CASRTGGGYGYTF.

The gene calls are TRBV3-1 (or the pseudogene TRBV3-2) and TRBJ2-7; 11 nucleotides align to TRBD2. The V segment lost 2 bases and the J segment 4 bases; nucleotides outside the gene matches: 4. The CDR3 length is 15 residues. CDR1 is LGHDT, CDR2 YNNKEL, per germline (reference sequence). The CDR3 loop is CASSQTSGSPYEQYF. DNA for the CDR3: TGTGCCAGCAGCCAAACTAGCGGGAGTCCGTACGAGCAGTACTTC.

The rearrangement links TRBV6-1 to TRBJ2-1, with 12 positions matching TRBD2. The trim removed 3 bases at V and 7 bases at J, leaving 10 bases unmatched. Germline V lookup: CDR1 MNHNS, CDR2 SASEGT. The CDR3 is 17 residues long. CDR3 residues: CASSEGLAGGPGNEQFF. CDR3 nucleotides: TGTGCCAGCAGTGAGGGTCTAGCGGGAGGGCCGGGGAATGAGCAGTTCTTC.

The rearrangement links TRBV6-6 to TRBJ1-1; D perhaps matches TRBD1 (5 bases). V dropped 5 bases and J dropped 5 bases, with 12 bases sitting between them. Germline loops: CDR1 MNHNY, CDR2 SVGAGI (reference sequence). The CDR3 is 13 residues long. CDR3 loop: CASSLRGWTEAFF. In nucleotides, the CDR3 is TGTGCCAGCAGTCTGCGGGGGTGGACTGAAGCTTTCTTT.

V usage is TRBV6-5 and J usage is TRBJ2-1; no reliable D call. With 6 bases removed from V and 1 base from J, the gap between germline ends came to 10 bases. Germline CDR1 reads MNHEY; CDR2 reads SVGAGI. The CDR3 runs 14 residues. The CDR3 spells CASRTRRSYNEQFF. Written as DNA, the CDR3 is TGTGCCAGCAGAACGAGGCGATCCTACAATGAGCAGTTCTTC.

The rearrangement uses TRBV6-5 and TRBJ1-1; tentatively, D is TRBD1 (5 bases). Germline V gene lookup returns CDR1 MNHEY and CDR2 SVGAGI. Trimming took 2 bases from V and 3 from J, leaving 13 bases between them. This CDR3 region has 15 residues. CDR3 coding DNA: TGTGCCAGCAGTTACCCGCGGACGGGGGACACTGAAGCTTTCTTT. The encoded protein is CASSYPRTGDTEAFF.

The J gene is TRBJ1-4, the V gene TRBV18, with D possibly being TRBD1 (5 bases). Germline CDR1 is KGHSH and CDR2 is LQKENI. V dropped 0 bases and J dropped 7 bases, with 12 bases sitting between them. This CDR3 is built from 15 residues. CDR3 coding DNA: TGTGCCAGCTCACCACCGGGACTACGCGGTGAAAAACTGTTTTTT. Amino acids: CASSPPGLRGEKLFF.

The V gene is TRBV5-6, the J gene TRBJ2-7, with 11 bases aligning to TRBD1. This CDR3 contains 15 residues. V was clipped by 0 bases and J by 2 bases; unmatched bases: 1. Per germline, CDR1 SGHDT and CDR2 YYEEEE. This chain's CDR3 is CASSLGTGGTYEQYF. The CDR3 DNA is TGTGCCAGCAGCTTGGGGACAGGGGGCACCTACGAGCAGTACTTC.

This clone is medium-sized within its sample. The chain combines TRBV5-6 with TRBJ1-4, with D possibly TRBD1 on 6 matching bases. The CDR3 covers 14 residues. Germline-derived CDR1 and CDR2 are SGHDT and YYEEEE. Trimming took off 5 bases at V and 6 bases at J, with 14 bases between the two ends. The DNA of the CDR3 is TGTGCCAGCAGTCCGGGGGGGCGCTATGAAAAACTGTTTTTT. Protein product: CASSPGGRYEKLFF.

The gene calls are TRBV30 and TRBJ1-5, with D possibly TRBD1 on 6 matching bases. Germline CDR1 reads GTSNPN; CDR2 reads SVGIG (reference sequence). The CDR3 runs to 14 residues. Trimming stripped 4 bases from V and 6 bases from J, with 16 bases between. For the CDR3, the DNA is TGTGCCTGGACCCCCGGGGGCGGGAGTCAGCCCCAGCATTTT. Amino acid sequence: CAWTPGGGSQPQHF. The full variable domain, in which reference TRBV30 and TRBJ1-5 provide the parts outside the CDR3, is SQTIHQWPATLVQPVGSPLSLECTVEGTSNPNLYWYRQAAGRGLQLLFYSVGIGQISSEVPQNLSASRPQDRQFILSSKKLLLSDSGFYLCAWTPGGGSQPQHFGDGTRLSIL.

The rearrangement joins TRBV4-3 to TRBJ2-7; no clear D gene. Germline V gene data show CDR1 as LGHNA and CDR2 as YSLEER. The germline V and J ends were trimmed by 3 bases and 5 bases, with 14 bases remaining between them. The CDR3 sequence is 14 residues long. Written as DNA, the CDR3 is TGCGCCAGCAGCCAGATGACCGTGAGCGACGAGCAGTACTTC. Residues: CASSQMTVSDEQYF.

The chain couples TRBV11-3 to TRBJ2-1; 12 nucleotides line up with TRBD1. The ends lost 5 bases at V and 4 bases at J; junction bases unmatched: 9. The CDR3 contains 17 residues. Looked up from germline, CDR1 is SGHNT and CDR2 is YENEEA. The CDR3 DNA reads TGTGCCAGCAGCAGCTCGGTGGGACAGGGGGCATACAATGAGCAGTTCTTC. As protein: CASSSSVGQGAYNEQFF.

This clone was counted once. The chain links TRBV10-1 to TRBJ1-5; possible D gene TRBD1, 6 bases. V lost 1 base, J lost 5 bases, and 12 bases lay in between. The germline gives CDR1 WNHNN, CDR2 SYGVQD (reference sequence). The CDR3 is 15 residues long. For the CDR3, the DNA is TGCGCCAGCAGTGAGTGGGGGCCAGGGTATCAGCCCCAGCATTTT. This encodes CASSEWGPGYQPQHF.

The V gene is TRBV30, the J gene TRBJ2-2; D is possibly TRBD1 (6 bases). Germline V lookup: CDR1 GTSNPN, CDR2 SVGIG (reference sequence). This CDR3 has 12 amino acids. V lost 8 bases and J 6 bases, leaving 13 bases between the germline ends. In DNA, the CDR3 is TGTGCCACACGAGCAGGGGCCGGGGAGCTGTTTTTT. This gives the protein CATRAGAGELFF.